This paragraph reports one T cell receptor (beta chain). Primers for the PCR totalled 60 Vbeta and 13 Jbeta. Data came from immunoSEQ multiplex PCR; TCRdb stores just in-frame clones and leaves some out. The data contain fewer than 150,000 clones, 60% to 85% of them singletons. The data were taken from a study of cytomegalovirus exposure and HLA in healthy donors. This clonotype was sampled from a man between 18 and 29 years old in good health and CMV-seronegative. The specimen sequenced was PBMCs.

The CDR3: CASSHGTGDLTNTGELFF. CDR3 bases: TGTGCCAGCAGCCATGGGACAGGGGACCTCACGAACACCGGGGAGCTGTTTTTT. J is TRBJ2-2 and V is TRBV9; TRBD1 agrees at 10 bases. CDR1 is SGDLS and CDR2 is YYNGEE in the germline V gene. The CDR3 has 18 residues. V trimming: 4 bases; J trimming: 0 bases; junction bases outside the gene matches: 9.